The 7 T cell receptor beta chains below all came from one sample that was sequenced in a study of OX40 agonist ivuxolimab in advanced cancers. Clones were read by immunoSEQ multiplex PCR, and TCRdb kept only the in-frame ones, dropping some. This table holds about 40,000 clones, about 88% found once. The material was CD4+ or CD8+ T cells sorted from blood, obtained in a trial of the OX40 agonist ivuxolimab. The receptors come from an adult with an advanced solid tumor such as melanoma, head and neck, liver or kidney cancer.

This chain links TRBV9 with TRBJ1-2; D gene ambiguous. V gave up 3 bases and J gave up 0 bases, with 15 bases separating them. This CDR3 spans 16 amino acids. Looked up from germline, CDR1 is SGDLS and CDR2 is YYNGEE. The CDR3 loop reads CASSEDLTRTNYGYTF. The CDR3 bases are TGTGCCAGCAGCGAGGACCTAACGAGAACTAACTATGGCTACACCTTC.

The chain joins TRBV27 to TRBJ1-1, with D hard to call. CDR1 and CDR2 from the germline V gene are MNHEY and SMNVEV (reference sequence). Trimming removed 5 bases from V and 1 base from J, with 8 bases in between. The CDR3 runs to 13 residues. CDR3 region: CASSPWGNTEAFF. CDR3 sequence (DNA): TGTGCCAGCAGTCCATGGGGGAACACTGAAGCTTTCTTT.

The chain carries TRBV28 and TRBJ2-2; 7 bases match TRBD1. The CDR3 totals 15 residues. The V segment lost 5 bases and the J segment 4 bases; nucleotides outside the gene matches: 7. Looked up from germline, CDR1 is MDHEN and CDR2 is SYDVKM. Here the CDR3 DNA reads TGTGCCAGCAGTCCCCTTGACAGGGCCACCGGGGAGCTGTTTTTT. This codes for CASSPLDRATGELFF.

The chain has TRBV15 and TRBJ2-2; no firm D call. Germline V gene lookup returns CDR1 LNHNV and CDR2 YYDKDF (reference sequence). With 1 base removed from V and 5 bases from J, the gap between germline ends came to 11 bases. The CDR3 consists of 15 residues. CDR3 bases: TGTGCCACCAGCAGAGGCAGTAGTGAGACCGGGGAGCTGTTTTTT. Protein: CATSRGSSETGELFF.

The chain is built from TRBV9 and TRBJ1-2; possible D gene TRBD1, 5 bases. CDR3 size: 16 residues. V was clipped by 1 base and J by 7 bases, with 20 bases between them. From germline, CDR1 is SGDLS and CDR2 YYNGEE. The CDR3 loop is CASSVYDRSVGVGYTF. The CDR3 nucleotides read TGTGCCAGCAGCGTATACGATAGGTCCGTGGGGGTTGGCTACACCTTC.

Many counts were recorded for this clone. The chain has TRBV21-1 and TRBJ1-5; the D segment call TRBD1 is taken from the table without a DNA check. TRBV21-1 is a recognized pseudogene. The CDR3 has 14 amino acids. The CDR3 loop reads CADTRDRGQQPQHF. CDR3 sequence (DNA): TGTGCAGATACGCGCGACAGGGGGCAACAGCCCCAGCATTTT.

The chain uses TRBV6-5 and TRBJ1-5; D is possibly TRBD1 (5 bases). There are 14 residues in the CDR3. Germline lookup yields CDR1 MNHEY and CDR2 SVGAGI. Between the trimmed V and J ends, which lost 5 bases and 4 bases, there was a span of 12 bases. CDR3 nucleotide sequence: TGTGCCAGCAGTGAGGGGTTCGGGAATCAGCCCCAGCATTTT. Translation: CASSEGFGNQPQHF.